This is a list of T cell receptor beta chains from one sample in a study of early T cells in non-severe SARS-CoV-2 infection. TCRdb recomputed calls from the 5' RACE reads with MiXCR, one row per CDR3 protein. The profile shows over 85,000 distinct CDR3 sequences, 15% to 20% of them singletons. Specimen: whole blood. These receptor sequences come from an adult who was a healthcare worker with PCR-confirmed SARS-CoV-2 infection or an uninfected control (not recorded which). CDR3s include the opening cysteine and the closing phenylalanine or tryptophan. The D gene is left open where the match is weak. The listing skips clone size in some rows; elsewhere it reads once, few, many or a size class.

D gene	clone size	V gene	J gene	CDR3 protein	CDR3 DNA
.	.	TRBV7-2	TRBJ2-7	CASSRTGAGTSYEQYF	TGTGCCAGCAGCCGTACGGGGGCCGGAACCTCCTACGAGCAGTACTTC
.	.	TRBV5-1	TRBJ2-1	CASSFMSSYNEQFF	TGCGCCAGCAGCTTTATGAGCTCCTACAATGAGCAGTTCTTC
.	.	TRBV28	TRBJ2-1	CASSPRGSIHEQFF	TGTGCCAGCAGCCCTCGGGGTAGCATCCATGAGCAGTTCTTC
TRBD2	.	TRBV6-5	TRBJ2-3	CASSLGLAGGTDTQYF	TGTGCCAGCAGTCTCGGACTAGCGGGGGGCACAGATACGCAGTATTTT
TRBD1	.	TRBV4-3	TRBJ2-1	CASSQDTGTGSNEQFF	TGCGCCAGCAGCCAAGATACCGGGACAGGGTCCAATGAGCAGTTCTTC
.	few	TRBV7-9	TRBJ1-2	CASSPQDKRYGYTF	TGTGCCAGCAGCCCACAAGACAAGCGCTATGGCTACACCTTC
.	.	TRBV30	TRBJ2-6	CAWSVGQFSGANVLTF	TGTGCCTGGAGTGTAGGACAGTTCTCTGGGGCCAACGTCCTGACTTTC
TRBD2	few	TRBV12-5	TRBJ2-3	CASGSSGGGDTQYF	TGTGCTAGTGGTTCCTCGGGGGGTGGAGATACGCAGTATTTT
.	few	TRBV19	TRBJ2-3	CASSIPGESTDTQYF	TGTGCCAGTAGTATCCCCGGCGAAAGCACAGATACGCAGTATTTT
.	.	TRBV20-1	TRBJ1-4	CSARGSRGDEKLFF	TGCAGTGCCCGAGGCAGTCGCGGGGATGAAAAACTGTTTTTT
.	.	TRBV10-3	TRBJ2-2	CAISEKGKTARLDTGELFF	TGTGCCATCAGTGAGAAAGGGAAAACAGCGAGACTCGACACCGGGGAGCTGTTTTTT
TRBD2	.	TRBV27	TRBJ2-2	CASSRLAGTTGELFF	TGTGCCAGCAGTAGACTAGCGGGTACCACCGGGGAGCTGTTTTTT
TRBD2	few	TRBV28	TRBJ2-1	CASSAGGNNEQFF	TGTGCCAGCAGCGCGGGGGGTAACAATGAGCAGTTCTTC
.	many	TRBV11-2	TRBJ2-3	CASSLEGAPGQQYF	TGTGCCAGCAGCTTAGAGGGGGCGCCGGGGCAGCAGTATTTT
TRBD1	few	TRBV19	TRBJ1-5	CASSPRRGDQPQHF	TGTGCCAGTAGTCCCCGCAGGGGGGATCAGCCCCAGCATTTT
.	many	TRBV29-1	TRBJ1-2	CSVEGGLYGYTF	TGCAGCGTTGAAGGTGGGCTCTATGGCTACACCTTC